This T cell receptor (beta chain) emerged from a study of OX40 agonist ivuxolimab in advanced cancers. Across the study: With a range of roughly 20 to 79, age averaged roughly 61 years, and about 80% were male. Participants could have had prior anti-PD-1, anti-PD-L1 or anti-CTLA-4 therapy, and around 40% had some.

Measured with immunoSEQ multiplex PCR; TCRdb has only the in-frame clones, and not every one. The sample contains roughly 87,000 clones, roughly 89% of which appear only once. A word on this clone: Its antigen remains unidentified.

This CDR3 is 17 amino acids long. In germline, CDR1 is SGDLS, CDR2 YYNGEE. The ends were cut back, 3 bases at V and 0 bases at J, with 15 bases in the middle. Study outcomes and limitations: More expanded clones were seen, on average, in CD8+ T cells than in CD4+. Within 6 weeks, CD4+ and CD8+ blood T cells expanded clonally at 0.1 to 3.0 mg/kg.

The TCR sequence derives from an adult with an advanced solid tumor such as melanoma, head and neck, liver or kidney cancer. The source was CD4+ or CD8+ T cells sorted from blood, collected in a trial of the OX40 agonist ivuxolimab. The chain is built from TRBV9 and TRBJ2-2, with D perhaps matching TRBD1 or TRBD2 (5 bases each). The CDR3 loop reads CASSESPGTTNTGELFF. Written as DNA, the CDR3 is TGTGCCAGCAGCGAGTCTCCCGGGACCACGAACACCGGGGAGCTGTTTTTT. Drawing the rest from reference TRBV9 and TRBJ2-2, the complete variable domain is DSGVTQTPKHLITATGQRVTLRCSPRSGDLSVYWYQQSLDQGLQFLIQYYNGEERAKGNILERFSAQQFPDLHSELNLSSLELGDSALYFCASSESPGTTNTGELFFGEGSRLTVL.